Below, 12 T cell receptor beta chains from the same sample are listed, as sequenced in a study of radiation and T cells in renal cell carcinoma. This sample's time point: blood 2 weeks post-SBRT. Specified treatment: 15 Gy SBRT to primary tumor, nephrectomy 4 weeks later. Profiling relied on immunoSEQ multiplex PCR, and the TCRdb table lists in-frame clones only, not all of them. Among roughly 130,000 clones listed, roughly 91% were seen once. The source was blood, collected from a patient whose treatment included radiotherapy and nephrectomy. Every receptor here comes from a woman between 65 and 79 years old with renal cell carcinoma.

The rearrangement links TRBV5-1 to TRBJ1-1; no reliable D call. CDR3 length: 15 residues. CDR1 is SGHRS, CDR2 YFSETQ, per germline. Trimming removed 0 bases at V and 0 bases at J, with 9 bases between. CDR3 nucleotides: TGCGCCAGCAGCTTGGCCAGTCGGTTGAACACTGAAGCTTTCTTT. The encoded protein is CASSLASRLNTEAFF.

This clone appeared a few times. The rearrangement joins TRBV4-2 to TRBJ1-1; D not certain. The CDR3 is 13 residues long. The V end was cut by 8 bases, the J end by 0 bases, with 10 bases between. CDR1 LGHNA and CDR2 YNFKEQ come from the germline V gene. DNA of the CDR3: TGTGCCAGCGGCCTCCGGATGAACACTGAAGCTTTCTTT. Its protein product is CASGLRMNTEAFF.

V usage is TRBV4-1 and J usage is TRBJ1-2, with TRBD1 identical over 10 bases. CDR1 is MGHRA and CDR2 is YSYEKL in the germline V gene. V shed 6 bases, J shed 6 bases, and the junction held 10 bases outside the gene matches. The CDR3 loop spans 15 amino acids. The CDR3 region is CASRAGDRGFHGYTF. Written as DNA, the CDR3 is TGCGCCAGCAGAGCAGGGGACAGGGGTTTCCATGGCTACACCTTC.

The chain is built from TRBV11-2 and TRBJ1-4, with 9 nucleotides matching TRBD1. Germline V gene data show CDR1 as SGHAT and CDR2 as FQNNGV. V lost 6 bases to trimming and J lost 3 bases; unmatched junction nucleotides: 5. The CDR3 is 15 residues long. The CDR3 sequence is CASRNRDRANEKLFF. CDR3 bases: TGTGCCAGCAGAAACCGGGACAGGGCTAATGAAAAACTGTTTTTT.

V is TRBV9 and J is TRBJ1-2; D might be TRBD1 (5 bases). CDR3 size: 13 residues. Looked up from germline, CDR1 is SGDLS and CDR2 is YYNGEE. Trimming took 3 bases from V and 6 from J, leaving 12 bases between them. CDR3 nucleotide sequence: TGTGCCAGCAGCGGTCCCCTCAGGGATGGCTACACCTTC. Translated: CASSGPLRDGYTF.

The J gene is TRBJ1-6, the V gene TRBV6-4, with D tentatively TRBD1 (6 bases). The CDR3 is 14 amino acids. V lost 5 bases and J lost 7, with 12 bases in between. The germline V gene encodes CDR1 MRHNA and CDR2 SNTAGT. The CDR3 reads CASSSRTGNSPLHF. The CDR3 DNA is TGTGCCAGCAGTTCCCGTACAGGGAATTCACCCCTCCACTTT.

This clone appeared a few times. The gene calls are TRBV7-9 and TRBJ1-2, with D perhaps matching TRBD1 (5 bases). The V end was cut by 1 base, the J end by 8 bases, with 8 bases between. Germline values: CDR1 SEHNR, CDR2 FQNEAQ (reference sequence). The CDR3 is 12 residues long. CDR3 residues: CASSLGGDGYTF. In DNA, the CDR3 is TGTGCCAGCAGCTTAGGTGGGGACGGCTACACCTTC.

The chain couples TRBV7-2 to TRBJ1-1; possibly TRBD1 for D (5 bases). Trimming removed 4 bases at V and 7 bases at J, with 22 bases between. The germline V gene has CDR1 SGHTA and CDR2 FQGNSA. This CDR3 is built from 16 residues. The CDR3 DNA follows: TGTGCCAGCAGCTCCCTCGCAGGGAGGGGTATTGTTGAAGCTTTCTTT. It is translated as CASSSLAGRGIVEAFF.

This clone was seen only once. The DNA of the CDR3 is TGTGCCAGCAGCAGAACAGGGGGCTATGAAAAACTGTTTTTT. Its protein is CASSRTGGYEKLFF. The gene calls are TRBV27 and TRBJ1-4, with TRBD1 matching over 9 bases. CDR1 is MNHEY and CDR2 is SMNVEV in the germline V gene (reference sequence). The CDR3 spans 14 residues. V shed 6 bases and J 6 bases; nucleotides not matched to a gene: 5.

V usage is TRBV7-8 and J usage is TRBJ2-4; D is possibly TRBD2 (6 bases). This CDR3 is built from 15 residues. The V end lost 2 bases, the J end lost 2 bases, and 10 bases lay between the germline ends. CDR1 is SGHVS and CDR2 is FQNEAQ in the germline V gene. This chain's CDR3 is CASSLSGGTKNIQYF. DNA for the CDR3: TGTGCCAGCAGCTTATCCGGCGGGACCAAAAACATTCAGTACTTC.

The V and J genes are TRBV4-1 and TRBJ2-7; TRBD1 matches at 9 bases. CDR1 and CDR2 (germline): MGHRA, YSYEKL. Unmatched junction bases numbered 4, after V lost 5 bases and J lost 2 bases. This CDR3 spans 14 amino acids. The CDR3 spells CASSWGQGTYEQYF. The CDR3 DNA is TGCGCCAGCAGCTGGGGACAGGGTACCTACGAGCAGTACTTC.

This chain uses TRBV19 with TRBJ1-2; a weak D match, TRBD1 (6 bases). Trimming took off 6 bases at V and 2 bases at J, with 13 bases between the two ends. The CDR3 has 14 amino acids. Germline V gene sequence: CDR1 LNHDA, CDR2 SQIVND (reference sequence). CDR3 DNA sequence: TGTGCCAGTAGCCCGGACAGTGCCAACTATGGCTACACCTTC. Translated: CASSPDSANYGYTF.